What follows are 30 T cell receptor beta chains derived from one specimen sequenced in a study of CD8 T cells in ankylosing spondylitis. TCRdb re-called the 5' RACE reads with MiXCR, one entry per CDR3 protein. The repertoire holds a few hundred thousand distinct CDR3 sequences, with approximately 11% as singletons. The sample was blood, either unsorted or a sorted T cell fraction (not recorded which). These receptors were collected from a male donor with ankylosing spondylitis or in good health (not recorded which).

This clonotype was counted at least ten times. The V and J genes are TRBV20-1 and TRBJ1-5; TRBD1 matches at 7 bases. The CDR3 is made up of 14 amino acids. Unmatched junction bases numbered 9, after V lost 6 bases and J lost 4 bases. CDR1 is DFQATT, CDR2 SNEGSKA, per germline (reference sequence). CDR3 in DNA: TGCAGTGCCCACAGGACAGGACGGAATCAGCCCCAGCATTTT. This sequence encodes CSAHRTGRNQPQHF.

The genes are TRBV5-1 and TRBJ2-1; 7 bases are a match to TRBD1. Trimming removed 2 bases from V and 13 bases from J; junction bases left unmatched: 15. Germline-derived CDR1 and CDR2 are SGHRS and YFSETQ. The CDR3 sequence is 15 residues long. CDR3 DNA: TGCGCCAGCAGCTTTGGGAGAGACAGGGCTTCCTCTCAGTTCTTC. Residues: CASSFGRDRASSQFF.

The rearrangement uses TRBV11-1 and TRBJ1-5, with D maybe TRBD1 (6 bases). Germline V gene lookup returns CDR1 SGHAT and CDR2 FQDESV (reference sequence). This CDR3 has 18 residues. Trimming pared 1 base from V and 1 base from J, leaving 17 bases between. The CDR3 DNA reads as TGTGCCAGCAGCTTAGGGGACATACAAAAGAGGAGCAATCAGCCCCAGCATTTT. Its protein product is CASSLGDIQKRSNQPQHF.

The V and J genes are TRBV29-1 and TRBJ1-2; D is unclear. The V gene lost 3 bases and the J gene lost 4 bases, with 9 bases spanning the gap. CDR3 length: 12 residues. Germline-derived CDR1 and CDR2 are SQVTM and ANQGSEA. CDR3 nucleotides: TGCAGCGTTGATTCAGATTCCTATGGCTACACCTTC. Amino acid sequence: CSVDSDSYGYTF. Full variable domain (missing parts from reference TRBV29-1 and TRBJ1-2): SAVISQKPSRDICQRGTSLTIQCQVDSQVTMMFWYRQQPGQSLTLIATANQGSEATYESGFVIDKFPISRPNLTFSTLTVSNMSPEDSSIYLCSVDSDSYGYTFGSGTRLTVV.

This clonotype showed up many times. The chain is built from TRBV29-1 and TRBJ2-2, with 8 bases identical to TRBD1. V was pared by 7 bases and J by 5 bases, with 9 bases of the junction left unmatched. This CDR3 has 14 amino acids. CDR1 SQVTM and CDR2 ANQGSEA come from the germline V gene. The CDR3 loop reads CSGLDRGGTGELFF. In DNA form, the CDR3 reads TGCAGCGGTCTAGACAGGGGTGGGACCGGGGAGCTGTTTTTT.

This clonotype was counted at least ten times. The genes are TRBV5-1 and TRBJ2-7, with TRBD1 matching over 10 bases. This CDR3 spans 17 amino acids. The V gene end was trimmed by 0 bases and the J gene end by 5 bases; junction bases not matched to a gene: 11. From germline, CDR1 is SGHRS and CDR2 YFSETQ. The CDR3 region has the DNA TGCGCCAGCAGCTTGGCCGATTTCGGGACAGGGGCCCACGAGCAGTACTTC. Residues: CASSLADFGTGAHEQYF.

At least ten counts were recorded for this clonotype. This chain links TRBV10-3 with TRBJ2-5, with TRBD2 matching 9 bases. From germline, CDR1 is ENHRY and CDR2 SYGVKD. The CDR3 contains 14 residues. V lost 3 bases, J lost 5 bases, and 4 bases stayed unmatched. In DNA, the CDR3 is TGTGCCATCAGTGAAGGGACTAGCTACGAGACCCAGTACTTC. The encoded protein is CAISEGTSYETQYF.

This clonotype was counted many times. Mismatch with germline at one junction end may stem from a read error. The chain combines TRBV5-1 with TRBJ2-3, with D tentatively TRBD1 (5 bases). This CDR3 is built from 14 residues. CDR1 and CDR2 from the germline V gene are SGHRS and YFSETQ. CDR3: CASSLGQITDTQYF. The DNA for the CDR3 is TGTGCCAGCAGCTTGGGGCAAATCACAGATACGCAGTATTTT.

This clonotype has a handful of counts. The chain links TRBV7-9 to TRBJ2-2, with D uncertain. The CDR3 extends over 13 amino acids. Germline V gene sequence: CDR1 SEHNR, CDR2 FQNEAQ (reference sequence). V shed 8 bases and J shed 4 bases, with 11 bases lying between them. CDR3 in DNA: TGTGCCAGCCCCGAAGGCGCCACCGGGGAGCTGTTTTTT. This encodes CASPEGATGELFF.

This clonotype was counted a few times. The V and J genes are TRBV6-5 and TRBJ1-1, with 9 bases fitting TRBD1. The CDR3 runs to 14 residues. Germline lookup yields CDR1 MNHEY and CDR2 SVGAGI. V shed 6 bases, J shed 3 bases, and the junction held 5 bases outside the gene matches. CDR3 coding DNA: TGTGCCAGCAGCCGACAGGGGGTCCACACTGAAGCTTTCTTT. As protein: CASSRQGVHTEAFF.

The chain joins TRBV7-3 to TRBJ2-3; D tentatively fits TRBD1 or TRBD2 (5 bases each). Germline V lookup: CDR1 SGHTA, CDR2 FQGTGA. The CDR3 loop spans 14 amino acids. Trimming cost V 5 bases and J 1 base, with 10 bases left between them. For the CDR3, the DNA is TGTGCCAGCAGCGACCAGGGAGGCACAGATACGCAGTATTTT. The encoded protein is CASSDQGGTDTQYF.

This clonotype was counted many times. The chain links TRBV6-1 to TRBJ1-5; no reliable D call. V gave up 2 bases and J gave up 2 bases, with 7 bases separating them. This CDR3 comprises 14 residues. Germline V gene lookup returns CDR1 MNHNS and CDR2 SASEGT. CDR3 sequence: CASSENRGNQPQHF. The CDR3 DNA reads as TGTGCCAGCAGTGAAAATCGAGGCAATCAGCCCCAGCATTTT.

The CDR3 DNA follows: TGTGCCAGCAGCCCCCAGGTACGGGCCGACACTGAAGCTTTCTTT. Protein product: CASSPQVRADTEAFF. The chain has TRBV11-1 and TRBJ1-1; D is undetermined. The CDR3 extends over 15 amino acids. V was shortened by 5 bases and J by 3 bases, with 16 bases between the two germline ends. From germline, CDR1 is SGHAT and CDR2 FQDESV (reference sequence).

In its sample, this clonotype was seen many times. The chain carries TRBV5-1 and TRBJ2-7; D is possibly TRBD1 or TRBD2 (5 bases each). Germline assignment: CDR1 SGHRS and CDR2 YFSETQ. The CDR3 contains 14 residues. V was trimmed by 3 bases and J by 6 bases, leaving 16 bases between them. The CDR3 spells CASSSTTGTPEQYF. CDR3 nucleotide sequence: TGCGCCAGCAGCTCAACAACCGGGACGCCCGAGCAGTACTTC.

The genes are TRBV5-1 and TRBJ2-5, with D tentatively TRBD2 (6 bases). Trimming shortened V by 0 bases and J by 0 bases, and 9 bases separated the two germline ends. The CDR3 is 15 residues long. Germline CDR1 and CDR2: SGHRS and YFSETQ. The CDR3 region has the DNA TGCGCCAGCAGCTTGGTAACGGGGGACCAAGAGACCCAGTACTTC. It translates to CASSLVTGDQETQYF.

This clonotype was recorded at least ten times. The chain combines TRBV12-3 or TRBV12-4 with TRBJ2-2; 8 bases line up with TRBD1. This CDR3 contains 15 residues. V dropped 1 base and J dropped 4; count of bases not matched to a gene: 2. CDR3 sequence reads: CASSLGTGLTGELFF. In DNA form, the CDR3 reads TGTGCCAGCAGTTTAGGGACAGGGCTCACCGGGGAGCTGTTTTTT.

This clonotype has a handful of counts. CDR3 in DNA: TGCGCCAGCAGTTTTGGGACAAAGCAATACAATGAGCAGTTCTTC. Residues: CASSFGTKQYNEQFF. The chain combines TRBV5-1 with TRBJ2-1, with D possibly TRBD1 on 6 matching bases. Germline V lookup: CDR1 SGHRS, CDR2 YFSETQ. Deletions cut 5 bases from V and 4 bases from J, with 16 bases between. CDR3 length: 15 residues. The complete variable domain, with remaining parts taken from reference TRBV5-1 and TRBJ2-1, reads KAGVTQTPRYLIKTRGQQVTLSCSPISGHRSVSWYQQTPGQGLQFLFEYFSETQRNKGNFPGRFSGRQFSNSRSEMNVSTLELGDSALYLCASSFGTKQYNEQFFGPGTRLTVL.

This clonotype was observed many times. V usage is TRBV6-5 and J usage is TRBJ2-7; the D call may be TRBD1 or TRBD2 (5 bases each). Trimming shortened V by 2 bases and J by 6 bases, and 14 bases separated the two germline ends. The CDR3 spans 14 residues. Germline V CDR1 and CDR2: MNHEY, SVGAGI. CDR3 sequence reads: CASSYGTDSPEQYF. The CDR3 nucleotides read TGTGCCAGCAGTTACGGGACCGACAGCCCCGAGCAGTACTTC.

This clonotype was detected many times. The rearrangement links TRBV29-1 to TRBJ1-1; TRBD1 might be the D (6 bases). V lost 4 bases and J lost 4, with 13 bases in between. The CDR3 contains 13 residues. Per germline, CDR1 SQVTM and CDR2 ANQGSEA. This CDR3 reads CSVATGGSTEAFF. The CDR3 coding sequence is TGCAGCGTTGCGACAGGTGGTAGCACTGAAGCTTTCTTT.

In its sample, this clonotype was seen many times. The chain has TRBV7-8 and TRBJ1-5, with 7 bases fitting TRBD1. Trimming at V came to 5 bases and at J to 3 bases, leaving 7 bases not matched to a gene. The germline CDR1 and CDR2 sequences are SGHVS and FQNEAQ. The CDR3 has 15 residues. CDR3 nucleotide sequence: TGTGCCAGCAGCACTCAGACAGGGCCCAATCAGCCCCAGCATTTT. Translating gives CASSTQTGPNQPQHF.

The sample holds many counts of this clonotype. The rearrangement joins TRBV15 to TRBJ2-7; tentative D call: TRBD1 (5 bases). Germline V gene data show CDR1 as LNHNV and CDR2 as YYDKDF (reference sequence). The CDR3 runs to 14 residues. Trimming cost V 5 bases and J 0 bases, with 11 bases left between them. The CDR3 here is CATSVDSSSYEQYF. The CDR3 nucleotides read TGTGCCACCAGCGTAGACAGCAGCTCCTACGAGCAGTACTTC.

The J gene is TRBJ1-1, the V gene TRBV2; D remains ambiguous. The V end was cut by 6 bases, the J end by 5 bases, with 16 bases between. From germline, CDR1 is SNHLY and CDR2 FYNNEI. This CDR3 contains 14 residues. The CDR3 reads CASRLGSGRTEAFF. The DNA for the CDR3 is TGTGCCAGCAGATTAGGGTCCGGACGAACTGAAGCTTTCTTT.

As concerns this clonotype: Given a much more abundant clone one base away, this may be a read error. J is TRBJ1-5 and V is TRBV4-1, with D hard to call. V lost 0 bases to trimming and J lost 0 bases, with 9 bases between them. Germline CDR1 is MGHRA and CDR2 is YSYEKL. The CDR3 is made up of 16 amino acids. The CDR3 DNA reads TGCGCCAGCAGCCAAGAGGTAGACGGTAGCAATCAGCCCCAGCATTTT. This translates into CASSQEVDGSNQPQHF.

This clonotype came up a few times. V is TRBV29-1 and J is TRBJ1-1; D is unclear. The CDR3 totals 11 residues. The V and J ends lost 1 base and 3 bases respectively, with 3 bases between them. The V gene's germline CDR1 is SQVTM and CDR2 ANQGSEA. The CDR3 here is CSVEGDTEAFF. CDR3 in DNA: TGCAGCGTTGAAGGGGACACTGAAGCTTTCTTT.

This clonotype came up many times. The chain links TRBV20-1 to TRBJ1-4; D unresolved. V gave up 4 bases and J gave up 5 bases, with 11 bases separating them. The CDR3 runs to 13 residues. Germline V gene lookup returns CDR1 DFQATT and CDR2 SNEGSKA (reference sequence). The CDR3 sequence: CSATRSLNEKLFF. As DNA, the CDR3 is TGCAGTGCTACACGCAGCCTAAATGAAAAACTGTTTTTT.

This clonotype has a count of ten or more. This chain connects TRBV28 to TRBJ2-1, with 9 bases fitting TRBD2. CDR3 length equals 14 residues. CDR1 is MDHEN, CDR2 SYDVKM, per germline. The V gene end was trimmed by 10 bases and the J gene end by 3 bases; junction bases not matched to a gene: 7. This chain's CDR3 is CAISAGGVYNEQFF. The CDR3 DNA sequence: TGTGCCATTTCAGCGGGAGGCGTCTACAATGAGCAGTTCTTC.

V is TRBV5-6 and J is TRBJ2-7; 12 nucleotides align to TRBD2. The CDR3 loop spans 14 amino acids. Trimming at V came to 4 bases and at J to 6 bases, leaving 5 bases not matched to a gene. The germline V gene encodes CDR1 SGHDT and CDR2 YYEEEE. DNA for the CDR3: TGTGCCAGCAGCCTGACTAGCGGGAGTGGCGAGCAGTACTTC. It yields the protein CASSLTSGSGEQYF.

This clonotype was recorded many times. The gene calls are TRBV21-1 and TRBJ2-2; the D call of TRBD2 is as the table states it, not checked on the DNA. TRBV21-1 is tagged as a pseudogene. This CDR3 spans 16 amino acids. CDR3 region: CASSKIRRGTAGELFF. In nucleotides, the CDR3 is TGTGCCAGCAGCAAGATACGGAGGGGTACGGCCGGGGAGCTGTTTTTT.

The V call is TRBV6-1, the J call TRBJ2-7; D remains unclear. CDR3 size: 15 residues. V gave up 1 base and J gave up 2 bases, with 12 bases separating them. Germline lookup yields CDR1 MNHNS and CDR2 SASEGT. The CDR3 region has the DNA TGTGCCAGCAGTGAAGGTATGACCGGTGCCTACGAGCAGTACTTC. Its translation is CASSEGMTGAYEQYF.

This clonotype was detected a few times. The chain has TRBV11-2 and TRBJ2-7; a weak D match, TRBD2 (5 bases). There are 16 residues in the CDR3. V lost 2 bases and J 4 bases, leaving 18 bases between the germline ends. The germline CDR1 and CDR2 sequences are SGHAT and FQNNGV. The CDR3 reads CASSLTIVGAVYEQYF. In DNA form, the CDR3 reads TGTGCCAGCAGCTTAACTATCGTGGGAGCGGTGTACGAGCAGTACTTC.